The 15 T cell receptor beta chains reported below all come from one sample, sequenced in a study of T cell responses to AZD1222 COVID-19 vaccine. The protocol was immunoSEQ multiplex PCR, while the TCRdb copy is restricted to in-frame clones and leaves out a portion. The sample lists some 79,000 clones, 75% to 90% occurring once. The specimen was peripheral blood, collected 28 days after the second AZD1222 dose. Receptor source: an adult who received the AZD1222 COVID-19 vaccine.

V usage is TRBV2 and J usage is TRBJ1-2; TRBD1 agrees at 10 bases. Trimming cost V 7 bases and J 2 bases; bases outside gene matches: 10. Germline values: CDR1 SNHLY, CDR2 FYNNEI. The CDR3 totals 16 residues. CDR3 sequence (DNA): TGTGCCAGCACCAGAAGGACAGGGGGGACGAACTATGGCTACACCTTC. It translates to CASTRRTGGTNYGYTF.

This clone occurred once. The rearrangement links TRBV6-5 to TRBJ1-2; D is possibly TRBD1 (5 bases). The V and J ends lost 6 bases and 8 bases respectively, with 7 bases between them. Per the germline V gene, CDR1 is MNHEY and CDR2 is SVGAGI. The length of the CDR3 is 10 residues. The CDR3, as DNA: TGTGCCAGCAGGGGGCTCGGCTACACCTTC. It encodes CASRGLGYTF.

The J gene is TRBJ1-1, the V gene TRBV20-1; tentatively, D is TRBD1 (5 bases). With 5 bases removed from V and 3 bases from J, the gap between germline ends came to 7 bases. CDR1 is DFQATT and CDR2 is SNEGSKA in the germline V gene (reference sequence). CDR3 length equals 11 residues. CDR3 coding DNA: TGCAGTGCTTGGGGGGACACTGAAGCTTTCTTT. It codes for CSAWGDTEAFF.

The rearrangement joins TRBV10-3 to TRBJ2-7; D perhaps matches TRBD2 (6 bases). This CDR3 has 14 residues. Trimming removed 6 bases from V and 2 bases from J, with 14 bases in between. Germline values: CDR1 ENHRY, CDR2 SYGVKD. The CDR3 region has the DNA TGTGCCATCAGCCCCGGGGTAGCGGCCTACGAGCAGTACTTC. Translating gives CAISPGVAAYEQYF.

This chain uses TRBV10-3 with TRBJ2-4, with 8 bases fitting TRBD2. The CDR3 has 16 residues. V was clipped by 3 bases and J by 3 bases; unmatched bases: 7. Germline V gene lookup returns CDR1 ENHRY and CDR2 SYGVKD. The DNA for the CDR3 is TGTGCCATCAGTGATTCGGGGGGGACTGGCAAAAACATTCAGTACTTC. It specifies CAISDSGGTGKNIQYF.

The chain combines TRBV6-5 with TRBJ1-4; 7 nucleotides match TRBD1. The CDR3 contains 15 residues. V gave up 4 bases and J gave up 0 bases; unmatched junction bases: 2. Germline loops: CDR1 MNHEY, CDR2 SVGAGI. The CDR3 region has the DNA TGTGCCAGCAGTTCTGGGACAGCAACTAATGAAAAACTGTTTTTT. Residues: CASSSGTATNEKLFF.

This chain links TRBV27 with TRBJ1-1, with TRBD1 as a possible D gene (5 bases). CDR1 is MNHEY, CDR2 SMNVEV, per germline (reference sequence). This CDR3 spans 11 amino acids. The V end was cut by 6 bases, the J end by 6 bases, with 8 bases between. The CDR3 spells CASRWGAEAFF. The CDR3, as DNA: TGTGCCAGCAGATGGGGGGCTGAAGCTTTCTTT.

The genes are TRBV2 and TRBJ1-1, with 10 bases aligning to TRBD1. After removal of 6 bases from V and 6 bases from J, the junction contained 22 bases not matched to a gene. Germline V gives CDR1 SNHLY, CDR2 FYNNEI. This CDR3 is built from 19 residues. CDR3 bases: TGTGCCAGCAGCCGTACTCGAATCCGGGACAGGGGTGTGGAGGCTGAAGCTTTCTTT. Translation: CASSRTRIRDRGVEAEAFF.

The V and J genes are TRBV28 and TRBJ1-2; D possibly corresponds to TRBD1 (6 bases). The length of the CDR3 is 13 residues. Trimming left V 6 bases short and J 8 bases short, with 16 bases between. Germline-derived CDR1 and CDR2 are MDHEN and SYDVKM. CDR3 residues: CASSPTGLYGYTF. The CDR3 nucleotides are TGTGCCAGCAGCCCAACAGGGCTCTACGGCTACACCTTC.

This clone has a single count. The CDR3 sequence is CASSYADSHYTF. CDR3 coding DNA: TGTGCCAGCAGTTACGCCGACTCCCACTACACCTTC. This sequence joins TRBV6-6 and TRBJ1-2; D uncertain. Germline values: CDR1 MNHNY, CDR2 SVGAGI (reference sequence). V was cut by 2 bases and J by 10 bases, with 11 bases left in between. This CDR3 comprises 12 residues.

The V call is TRBV4-1, the J call TRBJ1-1; no definite D call. The CDR3 spans 11 residues. Germline CDR1 and CDR2: MGHRA and YSYEKL. V was cut by 1 base and J by 8 bases, with 5 bases left in between. The CDR3 DNA sequence: TGCGCCAGCAGCCAAGCTACAGAAGCTTTCTTT. This encodes CASSQATEAFF.

This chain connects TRBV25-1 to TRBJ2-1; TRBD1 matches at 10 bases. The CDR3 has 16 residues. Germline assignment: CDR1 MGHDK and CDR2 SYGVNS. The V and J ends lost 3 bases and 6 bases, in that order; junction bases with no gene match: 8. The CDR3 sequence is CASSDPGTGAANEQFF. The CDR3 bases are TGTGCCAGCAGTGACCCTGGGACAGGGGCCGCCAATGAGCAGTTCTTC.

CDR3 coding DNA: TGTGCCAGTAGGATGACTAGCGGAGGGAGGAGCTCCTACGAGCAGTACTTC. It yields the protein CASRMTSGGRSSYEQYF. This chain connects TRBV19 to TRBJ2-7, with TRBD2 matching over 9 bases. The CDR3 has 17 amino acids. Germline lookup yields CDR1 LNHDA and CDR2 SQIVND (reference sequence). The V gene end was trimmed by 6 bases and the J gene end by 0 bases; junction bases not matched to a gene: 12.

The chain has TRBV5-1 and TRBJ2-2, with D possibly matching TRBD2 (6 bases). CDR1 is SGHRS and CDR2 is YFSETQ in the germline V gene. V was clipped by 3 bases and J by 4 bases, with 16 bases between them. The CDR3 totals 16 residues. DNA of the CDR3: TGCGCCAGCAGCTCTGAATTTGGCGGGGTCACCGGGGAGCTGTTTTTT. It is translated as CASSSEFGGVTGELFF.

The chain links TRBV5-1 to TRBJ2-2; D not resolved. Germline V gene lookup returns CDR1 SGHRS and CDR2 YFSETQ. The CDR3 contains 14 residues. V was trimmed by 4 bases and J by 3 bases, leaving 10 bases between them. The CDR3 DNA reads TGCGCCAGCAGCACCGTCCGGGACACCGGGGAGCTGTTTTTT. Protein sequence: CASSTVRDTGELFF.